This entry lists 15 T cell receptor beta chains sequenced from one sample in a study of T cell responses to AZD1222 COVID-19 vaccine. The table came from immunoSEQ multiplex PCR; TCRdb's copy has only in-frame clones and leaves some out. The repertoire holds about 140,000 clones, with roughly 93% as singletons. The input for sequencing was peripheral blood, taken on day 0 of MenACWY control vaccination. The receptors come from an adult in good health.

The rearrangement links TRBV7-9 to TRBJ2-3; 9 positions agree with TRBD1. The CDR3 contains 15 residues. The V segment lost 4 bases and the J segment 3 bases; nucleotides outside the gene matches: 5. The germline V gene has CDR1 SEHNR and CDR2 FQNEAQ (reference sequence). CDR3 nucleotide sequence: TGTGCCAGCAGCTCAAAGGGACAGGGAACAGATACGCAGTATTTT. Translated: CASSSKGQGTDTQYF. The whole variable domain, remainder taken from reference TRBV7-9 and TRBJ2-3, is DTGVSQNPRHKITKRGQNVTFRCDPISEHNRLYWYRQTLGQGPEFLTYFQNEAQLEKSRLLSDRFSAERPKGSFSTLEIQRTEQGDSAMYLCASSSKGQGTDTQYFGPGTRLTVL.

This chain connects TRBV11-2 to TRBJ1-1; D not resolved. Germline CDR1 SGHAT, CDR2 FQNNGV. The V gene lost 5 bases and the J gene lost 4 bases, with 11 bases spanning the gap. This CDR3 has 13 amino acids. CDR3 coding DNA: TGTGCCAGCAGCCACGGGGTAACCACTGAAGCTTTCTTT. This translates into CASSHGVTTEAFF.

The chain uses TRBV2 and TRBJ2-4; D perhaps matches TRBD1 (6 bases). Trimming pared 3 bases from V and 2 bases from J, leaving 11 bases between. The CDR3 consists of 15 residues. Germline V gene data show CDR1 as SNHLY and CDR2 as FYNNEI. The CDR3 loop is CASSERRGSKNIQYF. The CDR3 nucleotides are TGTGCCAGCAGTGAGCGTAGGGGGTCCAAAAACATTCAGTACTTC.

The chain employs TRBV2 and TRBJ1-3; the D gene is possibly TRBD1 (5 bases). The CDR3 has 13 amino acids. Germline V gene data show CDR1 as SNHLY and CDR2 as FYNNEI. Trimming left V 9 bases short and J 0 bases short, with 9 bases between. The CDR3 is CASVGDSGNTIYF. The CDR3 DNA follows: TGTGCCAGTGTGGGGGACTCTGGAAACACCATATATTTT.

The chain links TRBV28 to TRBJ1-5, with TRBD1 matching over 9 bases. The V and J ends lost 6 bases and 4 bases, in that order; junction bases with no gene match: 10. The germline V gene encodes CDR1 MDHEN and CDR2 SYDVKM. CDR3 length equals 16 residues. The CDR3 reads CASSKVGGQGNQPQHF. DNA of the CDR3: TGTGCCAGCAGCAAGGTTGGGGGACAGGGAAATCAGCCCCAGCATTTT.

The chain has TRBV14 and TRBJ1-1; the D is unclear. Per germline, CDR1 SGHDN and CDR2 FVKESK. The CDR3 has 15 residues. V was clipped by 2 bases and J by 4 bases, with 14 bases between them. CDR3 loop: CASSQPLSFGTEAFF. The CDR3, as DNA: TGTGCCAGCAGCCAACCCCTCAGTTTCGGCACTGAAGCTTTCTTT.

In its sample, this clone was seen once. J is TRBJ1-5 and V is TRBV19, with TRBD1 identical over 11 bases. CDR3 length: 16 amino acids. Germline CDR1 and CDR2: LNHDA and SQIVND (reference sequence). V lost 6 bases and J lost 2; bases outside the gene matches: 6. This CDR3 reads CASRGTGGTGNQPQHF. CDR3 bases: TGTGCCAGTAGAGGGACAGGGGGTACAGGCAATCAGCCCCAGCATTTT.

The J gene is TRBJ1-1, the V gene TRBV7-9; a possible D gene is TRBD1 (5 bases). The CDR3 length is 16 residues. CDR1 and CDR2 (germline): SEHNR, FQNEAQ (reference sequence). V lost 1 base to trimming and J lost 2 bases, with 14 bases between them. CDR3 loop: CASSLGTGPSNTEAFF. For the CDR3, the DNA is TGTGCCAGCAGCTTAGGAACAGGACCTTCAAACACTGAAGCTTTCTTT.

The V gene is TRBV6-5, the J gene TRBJ1-6; no clear D gene. The germline CDR1 and CDR2 sequences are MNHEY and SVGAGI. The CDR3 consists of 15 residues. V was clipped by 2 bases and J by 10 bases, with 15 bases between them. DNA of the CDR3: TGTGCCAGCAGTTACAGGGAAACGCTGGGGTCACCCCTCCACTTT. Its protein product is CASSYRETLGSPLHF.

The V gene is TRBV25-1, the J gene TRBJ1-1; D remains ambiguous. The length of the CDR3 is 14 residues. With 5 bases removed from V and 2 bases from J, the gap between germline ends came to 12 bases. Germline lookup yields CDR1 MGHDK and CDR2 SYGVNS. The CDR3 region is CASSQDSANTEAFF. CDR3 DNA sequence: TGTGCCAGCAGTCAGGACTCAGCCAACACTGAAGCTTTCTTT.

The J gene is TRBJ2-1, the V gene TRBV9; 10 positions match TRBD2. The V and J ends lost 5 bases and 0 bases, in that order; junction bases with no gene match: 5. Germline V lookup: CDR1 SGDLS, CDR2 YYNGEE. This CDR3 is 16 amino acids long. This chain's CDR3 is CASSPAGGPSYNEQFF. The CDR3 DNA reads as TGTGCCAGCAGTCCAGCGGGAGGGCCCTCCTACAATGAGCAGTTCTTC.

The V call is TRBV6-2 or TRBV6-3, the J call TRBJ2-3; D is perhaps TRBD2 (7 bases). Per the germline V gene, CDR1 is MNHEY and CDR2 is SVGEGT. The CDR3 spans 18 residues. Deletions cut 3 bases from V and 0 bases from J, with 19 bases between. CDR3: CASSYLGGGPASTDTQYF. The CDR3 DNA is TGTGCCAGCAGTTATCTTGGCGGGGGCCCCGCAAGCACAGATACGCAGTATTTT.

This chain uses TRBV5-1 with TRBJ2-1, with TRBD1 identical over 7 bases. Germline V gives CDR1 SGHRS, CDR2 YFSETQ. This CDR3 has 14 amino acids. V lost 4 bases to trimming and J lost 5 bases; unmatched junction nucleotides: 6. The CDR3 region has the DNA TGCGCCAGCAGCGGACCGGGACAGCACAATGAGCAGTTCTTC. This gives the protein CASSGPGQHNEQFF. Looking up the rest from reference TRBV5-1 and TRBJ2-1 gives the full variable domain: KAGVTQTPRYLIKTRGQQVTLSCSPISGHRSVSWYQQTPGQGLQFLFEYFSETQRNKGNFPGRFSGRQFSNSRSEMNVSTLELGDSALYLCASSGPGQHNEQFFGPGTRLTVL.

CDR3 loop: CASSATDRQAGNTIYF. The CDR3 DNA reads as TGTGCCAGCAGCGCTACGGACCGGCAAGCTGGAAACACCATATATTTT. The chain links TRBV9 to TRBJ1-3; D gene ambiguous. V lost 3 bases and J 2 bases, leaving 15 bases between the germline ends. CDR1 is SGDLS and CDR2 is YYNGEE in the germline V gene. The CDR3 is made up of 16 amino acids.

This sequence joins TRBV2 and TRBJ2-7, with D possibly being TRBD1 (6 bases). The germline V gene encodes CDR1 SNHLY and CDR2 FYNNEI. V lost 6 bases and J lost 4, with 10 bases in between. The CDR3 consists of 12 residues. The CDR3 loop reads CASSGTGYEQYF. CDR3 coding DNA: TGTGCCAGCAGCGGTACAGGGTACGAGCAGTACTTC. The full variable domain, rest sourced from reference TRBV2 and TRBJ2-7, is EPEVTQTPSHQVTQMGQEVILRCVPISNHLYFYWYRQILGQKVEFLVSFYNNEISEKSEIFDDQFSVERPDGSNFTLKIRSTKLEDSAMYFCASSGTGYEQYFGPGTRLTVT.